Below are 17 T cell receptor beta chains sequenced from a single sample in a study of blood T cells in healthy people across ages. With a J-beta primer mix and a sample-barcoded 5' primer, a second PCR ran about 7 to 11 cycles. TCRdb reprocessed the 5' RACE reads via MiXCR and lists one record per CDR3 protein. The table has 1.5 million to 2 million distinct CDR3 sequences, around 40% seen once. Sequencing was performed on blood. These receptors were taken from a human donor in good health.

V gene TRBV29-1 combines with J gene TRBJ2-4; 9 nucleotides match TRBD2. Trimming took 0 bases from V and 5 from J; bases not matched to a gene: 2. The CDR3 has 14 amino acids. Germline V gives CDR1 SQVTM, CDR2 ANQGSEA. The chain's CDR3 is CSVEDGGGENIQYF. The CDR3 nucleotides read TGCAGCGTTGAAGACGGCGGGGGGGAAAACATTCAGTACTTC.

The J gene is TRBJ2-7, the V gene TRBV20-1; D is ambiguous. Trimming took 4 bases from V and 4 from J, leaving 17 bases between them. The length of the CDR3 is 14 residues. The germline gives CDR1 DFQATT, CDR2 SNEGSKA (reference sequence). The CDR3 sequence is CSAKSPSEPYEQYF. CDR3 nucleotide sequence: TGCAGTGCTAAATCCCCCAGTGAGCCTTACGAGCAGTACTTC.

V and J are TRBV3-1 and TRBJ2-5; D is unclear. The CDR3 loop spans 15 amino acids. The germline V gene has CDR1 LGHDT and CDR2 YNNKEL (reference sequence). The V end lost 5 bases, the J end lost 2 bases, and 15 bases lay between the germline ends. The CDR3, as DNA: TGTGCCAGCAGCTCGCCCGGGCAGAAGCAAGAGACCCAGTACTTC. This sequence encodes CASSSPGQKQETQYF.

This clonotype was recorded a few times. The chain is built from TRBV12-3 or TRBV12-4 and TRBJ2-3, with a tentative D call TRBD1 (6 bases). With 6 bases removed from V and 3 bases from J, the gap between germline ends came to 13 bases. The CDR3 contains 14 residues. The CDR3 spells CASREGEVTDTQYF. CDR3 sequence (DNA): TGTGCCAGCAGAGAGGGGGAAGTGACAGATACGCAGTATTTT.

This chain links TRBV25-1 with TRBJ1-1; a weak D match, TRBD1 (5 bases). Germline CDR1 and CDR2: MGHDK and SYGVNS. Trimming removed 4 bases from V and 2 bases from J, with 11 bases in between. The CDR3 is 14 amino acids. The CDR3: CASSAGGGNTEAFF. The DNA of the CDR3 is TGTGCCAGCAGTGCAGGCGGGGGTAACACTGAAGCTTTCTTT.

The J gene is TRBJ1-2, the V gene TRBV10-3, with a weak D call TRBD1 (5 bases). The CDR3 sequence is 13 residues long. The germline gives CDR1 ENHRY, CDR2 SYGVKD. V gave up 0 bases and J gave up 6 bases, with 8 bases separating them. The CDR3 DNA reads TGTGCCATCAGTGAGTCGGGGGAGAATGGCTACACCTTC. Protein: CAISESGENGYTF.

Remarks on this clonotype: Relative to the germline gene, one junction end is altered; a read error may explain this. The chain carries TRBV7-7 and TRBJ2-1; TRBD1 or TRBD2 may be the D gene (6 bases each). The CDR3 consists of 15 residues. Germline assignment: CDR1 SSHAT and CDR2 FNYEAQ (reference sequence). CDR3 nucleotides: TGTGCTAGCAGCCCCGACCGGGGGCCGCGCAATGAGCAGTTCTTC. Translation: CASSPDRGPRNEQFF. Combining the CDR3 with reference TRBV7-7 and TRBJ2-1 gives the whole variable domain GAGVSQSPRYKVTKRGQDVTLRCDPISSHATLYWYQQALGQGPEFLTYFNYEAQPDKSGLPSDRFSAERPEGSISTLTIQRTEQRDSAMYRCASSPDRGPRNEQFFGPGTRLTVL.

This clonotype showed up just a few times. The chain combines TRBV20-1 with TRBJ1-4, with D possibly matching TRBD1 (5 bases). The germline V gene encodes CDR1 DFQATT and CDR2 SNEGSKA (reference sequence). The length of the CDR3 is 15 residues. The V and J ends lost 0 bases and 5 bases respectively, with 13 bases between them. The CDR3 protein is CSAREWGRWNEKLFF. The CDR3 DNA follows: TGCAGTGCTAGAGAGTGGGGCAGGTGGAATGAAAAACTGTTTTTT.

This clonotype has a handful of counts. The rearrangement uses TRBV10-3 and TRBJ1-1, with D unclear. Germline V lookup: CDR1 ENHRY, CDR2 SYGVKD. The CDR3 sequence is 14 residues long. Trimming stripped 2 bases from V and 1 base from J, with 8 bases between. CDR3 in amino acids: CAISEGLGNTEAFF. CDR3 bases: TGTGCCATCAGTGAGGGTTTGGGGAACACTGAAGCTTTCTTT.

This clonotype was recorded a few times. The CDR3 loop is CATSRSRRTGSPFGYTF. As DNA, the CDR3 is TGTGCCACCAGCAGATCCCGTAGGACAGGTTCACCCTTCGGCTACACCTTC. This chain uses TRBV15 with TRBJ1-2; 7 bases fit TRBD1. V lost 2 bases and J lost 8; bases outside the gene matches: 17. CDR3 length equals 17 residues. Germline V gene data show CDR1 as LNHNV and CDR2 as YYDKDF (reference sequence).

The chain employs TRBV4-2 and TRBJ2-7, with a weak D call TRBD2 (6 bases). V was pared by 6 bases and J by 4 bases, with 16 bases between. Germline CDR1 LGHNA, CDR2 YNFKEQ. The CDR3 runs to 14 residues. This CDR3 is CASRPTGLLYEQYF. CDR3 coding DNA: TGTGCCAGCAGACCCACGGGACTCCTTTACGAGCAGTACTTC.

The CDR3 DNA reads TGCAGTGCTTTAGACAGGGGGCAAGAGACCCAGTACTTC. Translation gives CSALDRGQETQYF. The V gene is TRBV20-1, the J gene TRBJ2-5, with 9 positions matching TRBD1. V lost 5 bases and J lost 2; bases outside the gene matches: 3. This CDR3 spans 13 amino acids. Germline CDR1 reads DFQATT; CDR2 reads SNEGSKA (reference sequence).

DNA of the CDR3: TGTGCCAGCAGTTTGACCCCCGGGGTGACTACAACTAATGAAAAACTGTTTTTT. Translation gives CASSLTPGVTTTNEKLFF. This chain uses TRBV6-5 with TRBJ1-4, with D hard to call. The germline V gene has CDR1 MNHEY and CDR2 SVGAGI. The ends were cut back, 4 bases at V and 0 bases at J, with 18 bases in the middle. The CDR3 consists of 18 residues.

This clonotype was found a few times. The V gene is TRBV12-3 or TRBV12-4, the J gene TRBJ2-4; no firm D call. With 6 bases removed from V and 14 bases from J, the gap between germline ends came to 17 bases. CDR3 length equals 12 residues. In nucleotides, the CDR3 is TGTGCCAGCAGCCGGACCCCTATAACGGAGTACTTC. Protein: CASSRTPITEYF.

This clonotype was counted a few times. The chain employs TRBV4-2 and TRBJ2-3; 12 bases align to TRBD2. The CDR3 loop spans 18 amino acids. CDR1 and CDR2 (germline): LGHNA, YNFKEQ. The junction had 9 bases not matched to a gene; V was cut back by 0 bases and J by 5 bases. CDR3 DNA sequence: TGTGCCAGCAGCCAAGATATGGCGCTAGCGGGGGGGCGAGATACGCAGTATTTT. Its translation is CASSQDMALAGGRDTQYF.

This rearrangement joins TRBV4-2 to TRBJ1-1; D is unclear. V shed 3 bases and J shed 2 bases, with 13 bases lying between them. CDR3 length: 15 amino acids. Germline assignment: CDR1 LGHNA and CDR2 YNFKEQ. Here the CDR3 reads CASSHDGLPNTEAFF. CDR3 nucleotides: TGTGCCAGCAGCCATGATGGACTGCCTAACACTGAAGCTTTCTTT.

The chain uses TRBV7-2 and TRBJ2-5; TRBD2 agrees at 8 bases. This CDR3 comprises 15 residues. V lost 4 bases and J lost 5; bases outside the gene matches: 9. Germline CDR1 reads SGHTA; CDR2 reads FQGNSA. CDR3 nucleotide sequence: TGTGCCAGCAGCTCTGTAGCGGGGCGGGGGGAGACCCAGTACTTC. Protein: CASSSVAGRGETQYF.